The clone carrying this T cell receptor beta chain was observed once. What it binds is not known. This table comes from immunoSEQ multiplex PCR, and its TCRdb copy is limited to in-frame clones, with some not included. The sample carries over 140,000 clones, 80% to 95% recorded once. The data were taken from a study of T cell responses to AZD1222 COVID-19 vaccine. Study observations and caveats: Seropositive AZD1222 recipients at baseline numbered only 6 or 7. Unmutated variant regions are reportedly the target of nearly half of TCRs that are spike-specific.

Deletions cut 8 bases from V and 1 base from J, with 9 bases between. Germline CDR1 reads KGHDR; CDR2 reads SFDVKD. The CDR3 loop spans 13 amino acids. This chain joins TRBV24-1 and TRBJ2-3; D is ambiguous. The clonotype comes from an adult who received the AZD1222 COVID-19 vaccine. The source material was peripheral blood, sampled 28 days after the second AZD1222 dose. CDR3 sequence reads: CATNKAGTDTQYF. The DNA of the CDR3 is TGTGCCACCAACAAGGCGGGCACAGATACGCAGTATTTT.